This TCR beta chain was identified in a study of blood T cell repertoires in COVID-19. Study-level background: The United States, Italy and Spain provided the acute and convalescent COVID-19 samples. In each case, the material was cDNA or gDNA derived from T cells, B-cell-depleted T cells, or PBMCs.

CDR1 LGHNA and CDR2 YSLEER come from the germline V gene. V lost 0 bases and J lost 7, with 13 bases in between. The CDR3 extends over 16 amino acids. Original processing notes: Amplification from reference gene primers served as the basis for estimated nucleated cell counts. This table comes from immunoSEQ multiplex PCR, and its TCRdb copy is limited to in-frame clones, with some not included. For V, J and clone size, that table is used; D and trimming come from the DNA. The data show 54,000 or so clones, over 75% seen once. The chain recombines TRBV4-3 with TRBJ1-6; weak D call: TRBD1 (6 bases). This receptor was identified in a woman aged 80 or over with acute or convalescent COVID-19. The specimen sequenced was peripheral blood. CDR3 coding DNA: TGCGCCAGCAGCCAAGATGGCCAGGGGTGGAATTCACCCCTCCACTTT. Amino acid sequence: CASSQDGQGWNSPLHF.